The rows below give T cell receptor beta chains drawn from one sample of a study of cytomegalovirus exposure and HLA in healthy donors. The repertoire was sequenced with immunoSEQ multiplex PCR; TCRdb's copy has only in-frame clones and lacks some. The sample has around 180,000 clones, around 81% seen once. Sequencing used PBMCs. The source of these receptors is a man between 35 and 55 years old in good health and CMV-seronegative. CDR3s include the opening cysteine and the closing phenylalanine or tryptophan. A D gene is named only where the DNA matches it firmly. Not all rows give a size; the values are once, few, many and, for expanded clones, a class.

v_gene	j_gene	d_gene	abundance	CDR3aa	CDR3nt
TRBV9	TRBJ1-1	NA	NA	CASSPWAANTEAFF	TGTGCCAGCAGCCCCTGGGCCGCGAACACTGAAGCTTTCTTT
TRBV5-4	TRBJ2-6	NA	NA	CASSRGLDSGANVLTF	TGTGCCAGCAGCCGAGGTCTCGACTCTGGGGCCAACGTCCTGACTTTC
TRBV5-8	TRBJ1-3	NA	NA	CASSKAPGWNTIYF	TGTGCCAGCAGCAAAGCCCCAGGGTGGAACACCATATATTTT
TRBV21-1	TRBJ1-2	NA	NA	CAPLRPRRNTF	TGTGCCCCACTTCGACCCCGGAGGAACACCTTC
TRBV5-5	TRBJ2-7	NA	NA	CASSLVGGSGSYEQYF	TGTGCCAGCAGCTTGGTCGGGGGTAGCGGCTCCTACGAGCAGTACTTC
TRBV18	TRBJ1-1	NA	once	CASSFDRFTEAFF	TGTGCCAGCTCTTTCGACAGGTTCACTGAAGCTTTCTTT
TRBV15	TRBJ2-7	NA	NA	CATSSLYGRSRAYEQYF	TGTGCCACCAGCAGCCTCTATGGAAGGAGTCGGGCCTACGAGCAGTACTTC
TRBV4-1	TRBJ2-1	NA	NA	CASSQDWGRGGEQFF	TGCGCCAGCAGCCAAGATTGGGGTCGAGGCGGGGAGCAGTTCTTC
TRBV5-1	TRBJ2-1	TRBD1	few	CASSLEGTGYNEQFF	TGCGCCAGCAGCTTGGAAGGGACAGGTTACAATGAGCAGTTCTTC
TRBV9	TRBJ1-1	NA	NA	CASSVGGRTEAFF	TGTGCCAGCAGCGTAGGAGGGAGAACTGAAGCTTTCTTT
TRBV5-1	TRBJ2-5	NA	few	CASTKGGKGETQYF	TGCGCCAGTACCAAGGGGGGGAAAGGAGAGACCCAGTACTTC
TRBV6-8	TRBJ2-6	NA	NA	CASSPGTPGANVLTF	TGTGCCAGCAGCCCCGGGACACCTGGGGCCAACGTCCTGACTTTC
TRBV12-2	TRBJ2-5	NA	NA	CASSLTQYF	TGTGCAAGTTCTTTGACCCAGTACTTC
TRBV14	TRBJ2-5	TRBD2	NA	CASSVRDYQETQYF	TGTGCCAGCAGCGTTCGGGACTATCAAGAGACCCAGTACTTC
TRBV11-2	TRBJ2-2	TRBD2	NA	CASSLFSGSTGELFF	TGTGCCAGCAGCTTATTTAGCGGGAGTACCGGGGAGCTGTTTTTT
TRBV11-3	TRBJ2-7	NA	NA	CASSLVPSGAIDEQYF	TGTGCCAGCAGCTTGGTCCCTTCTGGGGCGATAGACGAGCAGTACTTC
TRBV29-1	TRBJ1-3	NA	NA	CSVKGGTLSGNTIYF	TGCAGCGTAAAGGGGGGGACACTCTCTGGAAACACCATATATTTT
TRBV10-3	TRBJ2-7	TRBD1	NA	CAISRGTGSSYEQYF	TGTGCCATCAGTCGGGGGACAGGTAGCTCCTACGAGCAGTACTTC
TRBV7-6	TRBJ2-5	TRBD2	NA	CASSPPGLALSQYF	TGTGCCAGCAGCCCGCCGGGACTAGCCTTATCCCAGTACTTC
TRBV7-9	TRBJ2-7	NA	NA	CASSELGLDHYEQYF	TGTGCCAGCAGCGAACTTGGACTCGACCACTACGAGCAGTACTTC
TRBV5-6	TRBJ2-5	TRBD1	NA	CASSGWGGQGSQETQYF	TGTGCCAGCAGCGGGTGGGGTGGACAGGGAAGCCAAGAGACCCAGTACTTC
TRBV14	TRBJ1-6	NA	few	CASSQDSVTYSPLHF	TGTGCCAGCAGCCAAGATTCGGTGACATACTCACCCCTCCACTTT
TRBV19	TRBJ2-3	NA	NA	CASSMRATDTQYF	TGTGCCAGTAGTATGAGGGCAACAGATACGCAGTATTTT
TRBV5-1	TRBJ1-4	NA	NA	CASSFGGRGGGNEKLFF	TGCGCCAGCAGCTTCGGTGGTAGGGGAGGGGGAAATGAAAAACTGTTTTTT
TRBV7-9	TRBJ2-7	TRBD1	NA	CASRLPPPQDRRSYEQYF	TGTGCCAGCAGGCTCCCCCCACCCCAGGACAGGAGATCCTACGAGCAGTACTTC
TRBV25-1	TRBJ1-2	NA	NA	CASSGLNYGYTF	TGTGCCAGCAGCGGACTTAACTATGGCTACACCTTC
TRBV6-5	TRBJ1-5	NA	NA	CASSRGGAGQPQHF	TGTGCCAGCAGCCGGGGGGGGGCCGGGCAGCCCCAGCATTTT
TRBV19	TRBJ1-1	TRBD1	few	CASSFSDRGQAFF	TGTGCCAGTAGTTTCAGCGACAGGGGACAAGCTTTCTTT
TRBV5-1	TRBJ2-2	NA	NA	CASSLTDSTGELFF	TGCGCCAGCAGCTTAACGGACAGCACCGGGGAGCTGTTTTTT
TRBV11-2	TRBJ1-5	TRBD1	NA	CASSASGQPNQPQHF	TGTGCCAGCAGCGCATCGGGACAGCCCAATCAGCCCCAGCATTTT
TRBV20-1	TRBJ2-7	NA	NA	CSASRGYEQYF	TGCAGTGCTAGTCGCGGCTACGAGCAGTACTTC
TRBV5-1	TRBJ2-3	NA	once	CASGTSGQDTQYF	TGCGCCAGCGGGACATCCGGACAAGATACGCAGTATTTT
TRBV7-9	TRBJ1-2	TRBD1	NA	CASSPGQGLNYGYTF	TGTGCCAGCAGCCCAGGACAGGGATTGAACTATGGCTACACCTTC
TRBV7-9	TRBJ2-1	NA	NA	CASTLYDIDNEQFF	TGTGCCAGCACCTTATACGACATTGACAATGAGCAGTTCTTC
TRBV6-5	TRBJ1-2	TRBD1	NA	CASSSLGQGSYGYTF	TGTGCCAGCAGTTCCCTGGGACAGGGGAGCTATGGCTACACCTTC
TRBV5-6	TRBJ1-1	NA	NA	CASSLPAGGTEAFF	TGTGCCAGCAGCTTACCGGCGGGAGGCACTGAAGCTTTCTTT
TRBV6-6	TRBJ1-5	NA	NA	CASTPGSSNQPQHF	TGTGCCAGCACACCGGGGAGTAGCAATCAGCCCCAGCATTTT
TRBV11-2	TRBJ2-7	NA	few	CASSQTGTRSYEQYF	TGTGCCAGCAGTCAAACCGGGACACGCTCCTACGAGCAGTACTTC
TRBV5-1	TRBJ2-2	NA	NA	CASSPAAGSGELFF	TGCGCCAGCAGCCCGGCCGCGGGGTCCGGGGAGCTGTTTTTT
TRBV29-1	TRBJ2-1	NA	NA	CSVEDRGHPNEQFF	TGCAGCGTTGAAGATCGGGGACATCCCAATGAGCAGTTCTTC
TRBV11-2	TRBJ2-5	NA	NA	CASSSIRLPGGQYF	TGTGCCAGCAGCTCTATTAGGCTACCCGGGGGCCAGTACTTC
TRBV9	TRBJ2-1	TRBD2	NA	CASSTRPSGEQFF	TGTGCCAGCAGCACCCGACCTAGCGGTGAGCAGTTCTTC